This TCR beta chain was obtained from a study of cytomegalovirus exposure and HLA in healthy donors. Study-wide findings and caveats: In a later analysis, most CMV-associated TCR beta chains appeared HLA-restricted. For TCR beta chains, V- and J-gene trimming was later linked to a missense DCLRE1C variant. For most TCR beta V segments, an earlier analysis put the productive rate at about 87% or about 30% of the time.

Healthy bone marrow donors supplied every sample. This clone was observed once. The antigen is undetermined. This PCR relied on a set of 60 Vbeta primers and 13 Jbeta primers. Generated by immunoSEQ multiplex PCR, the TCRdb table keeps only in-frame clones and is missing some. The table shows approximately 210,000 clones, with about three quarters occurring only once. CDR1 and CDR2 from the germline V gene are SGHTA and FQGNSA. Trimming removed 1 base at V and 5 bases at J, with 11 bases between. The CDR3 sequence is 14 residues long. The sample taken for sequencing was PBMCs. This chain links TRBV7-2 with TRBJ1-1; a weak D match, TRBD1 (5 bases). The clonotype comes from a woman in her 40s in good health and CMV-seronegative. This CDR3 reads CASSLDWGRTEAFF. The CDR3 bases are TGTGCCAGCAGCTTAGATTGGGGGAGGACTGAAGCTTTCTTT.